This T cell receptor beta chain is drawn from a study of early T cells in non-severe SARS-CoV-2 infection. Across the study: Sequencing of bulk RNA from unsorted whole blood was done, without chain pairing. Points from the study as a whole: There was a bias toward anti-spike CD8 responses in VDJdb matching, which missed private and CD4 specificities.

Remarks on this clonotype: What it binds is unknown.

The TCR library protocol was used to attach unique molecular identifiers. These identifiers were attached to individual cDNA molecules. TCRdb itself ran the 5' RACE reads through MiXCR, one entry per CDR3 protein. The sample shows fewer than 95,000 distinct CDR3 sequences, 15% to 20% of them seen only once. In germline, CDR1 is SGHTA, CDR2 FQGTGA. The V gene lost 8 bases and the J gene lost 0 bases, with 11 bases spanning the gap. The CDR3 totals 14 residues. Sequenced material: whole blood, taken at baseline. The V gene is TRBV7-3, the J gene TRBJ1-3, with D possibly matching TRBD1 (5 bases). This sequence originates from an adult who was a healthcare worker with PCR-confirmed SARS-CoV-2 infection or an uninfected control (not recorded which). The CDR3 region is CASPGGGSGNTIYF. CDR3 nucleotide sequence: TGTGCCAGCCCCGGGGGAGGCTCTGGAAACACCATATATTTT.